This T cell receptor (beta chain) appears in the sequencing data of a study of patients and donors after allogeneic stem cell transplantation. The V gene's germline CDR1 is LGHNA and CDR2 YNFKEQ. With 0 bases clipped from V and 7 bases from J, the junction kept 0 bases outside the gene matches. This CDR3 has 16 residues. There are a few counts of this clonotype. From the RT-PCR reads, TCRdb called clonotypes with MiXCR, one entry per CDR3 protein. The sample holds over 350,000 distinct CDR3 sequences; under 20% are singletons and the top ten take over 6%. The sample comprised blood, either unsorted or a sorted T cell fraction (not recorded which). J is TRBJ2-1 and V is TRBV4-2; 16 nucleotides agree with TRBD2. The source is a human donor who was either an allogeneic HSCT recipient or a stem cell or donor lymphocyte infusion donor (not recorded which). It is not recorded whose cells these are; they may come from a transplant donor. The CDR3 spells CASSQEGLAGGNEQFF. CDR3 coding DNA: TGTGCCAGCAGCCAAGAGGGACTAGCGGGGGGGAATGAGCAGTTCTTC.